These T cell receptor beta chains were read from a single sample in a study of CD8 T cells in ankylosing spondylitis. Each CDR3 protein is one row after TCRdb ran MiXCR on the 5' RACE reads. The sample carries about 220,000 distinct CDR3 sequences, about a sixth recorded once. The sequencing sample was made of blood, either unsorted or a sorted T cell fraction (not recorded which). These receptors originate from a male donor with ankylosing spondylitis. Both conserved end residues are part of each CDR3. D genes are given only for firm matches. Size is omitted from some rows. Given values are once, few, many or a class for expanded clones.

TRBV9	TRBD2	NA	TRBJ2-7	TGTGCCAGCAGCGTTAGCGGGGGGGACGGTTACGAGCAGTACTTC	CASSVSGGDGYEQYF
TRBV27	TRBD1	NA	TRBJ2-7	TGTGCCAGCAGCCCCGGACAGGACCGCTACGAGCAGTACTTC	CASSPGQDRYEQYF
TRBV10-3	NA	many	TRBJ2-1	TGTGCCATCAGTGATGTAAGCTCCTACAATGAGCAGTTCTTC	CAISDVSSYNEQFF
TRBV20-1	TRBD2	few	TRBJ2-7	TGCAGTGCTAGTTCGCGGGGGACCTACGAGCAGTACTTC	CSASSRGTYEQYF
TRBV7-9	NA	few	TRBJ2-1	TGTGCCAGCAGCTTAAGGTTGGGAACCTACAATGAGCAGTTCTTC	CASSLRLGTYNEQFF
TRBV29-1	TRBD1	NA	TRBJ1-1	TGCAGCGTGCTTTTGACAGGGTTGGGCACTGAAGCTTTCTTT	CSVLLTGLGTEAFF
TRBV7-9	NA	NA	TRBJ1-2	TGTGCCAGCAGCCCAACTGGGACGGCCACTAACTATGGCTACACCTTC	CASSPTGTATNYGYTF
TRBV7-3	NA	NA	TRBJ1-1	TGTGCCAGCAGCCCCTTTCAGGGAAGCACTGAAGCTTTCTTT	CASSPFQGSTEAFF
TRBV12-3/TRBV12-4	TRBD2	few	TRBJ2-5	TGTGCCAGCTCTTCTAGCGGGAGGAAGACCCAGTACTTC	CASSSSGRKTQYF
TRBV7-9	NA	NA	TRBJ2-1	TGTGCCAGCAAGAGAGACAGCGGGTTCCAGTTCTTC	CASKRDSGFQFF
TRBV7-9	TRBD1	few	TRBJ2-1	TGTGCCAGCAGCTTAGGGACAGGGTCTGGCAATGAGCAGTTCTTC	CASSLGTGSGNEQFF
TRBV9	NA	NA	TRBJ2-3	TGTGCCAGCAGCCCCGGAAGGGGCCCGGAGGATTTT	CASSPGRGPEDF
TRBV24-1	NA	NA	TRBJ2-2	TGTGCCACCTCCGGACCGTACACCGGGGAGCTGTTTTTT	CATSGPYTGELFF
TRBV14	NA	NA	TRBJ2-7	TGTGCCAGCAGCCAAGCGGGACTGCCGTCCTACGAGCAGTACTTC	CASSQAGLPSYEQYF
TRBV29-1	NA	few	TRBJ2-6	TGCAGCGTTGGGGGCGGGACAGAGTACTCTGGGGCCAACGTCCTGACTTTC	CSVGGGTEYSGANVLTF
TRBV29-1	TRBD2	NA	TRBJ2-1	TGCAGCGTACTAGCGGGGGGGTCCTACAATGAGCAGTTCTTC	CSVLAGGSYNEQFF
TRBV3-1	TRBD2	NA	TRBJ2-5	TGTGCCAGCAGCCCCGACGTTTTAGCGGGAGCAAACCAAGAGACCCAGTACTTC	CASSPDVLAGANQETQYF
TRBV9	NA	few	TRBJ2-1	TGTGCCAGCAGCAGCCCAGGTAGCCTCTACAATGAGCAGTTCTTC	CASSSPGSLYNEQFF
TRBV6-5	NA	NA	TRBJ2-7	TGTGCCAGCTGGGCTGGGGGCTCCGAGCAGTACTTC	CASWAGGSEQYF
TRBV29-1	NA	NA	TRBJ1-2	TGCAGCGTTCCCAGTGCCTTCTATGGCTACACCTTC	CSVPSAFYGYTF
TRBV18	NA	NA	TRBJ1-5	TGTGCCAGCTCACCGTCTTGGGGTCAGCCCCAGCATTTT	CASSPSWGQPQHF
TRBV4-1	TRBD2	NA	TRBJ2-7	TGCGCCAGCAGCCAAGATGGGGGTGGGGGGGCCTACGAGCAGTACTTC	CASSQDGGGGAYEQYF
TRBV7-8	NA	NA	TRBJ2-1	TGTGCCAGCAGCTTCGATCTAGATGCCTACAATGAGCAGTTCTTC	CASSFDLDAYNEQFF
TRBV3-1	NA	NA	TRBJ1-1	TGTGCCAGCAGCCAAGATGTCATCCAATCCCAGGTGAACACTGAAGCTTTCTTT	CASSQDVIQSQVNTEAFF
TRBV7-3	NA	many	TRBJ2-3	TGTGCCAGCAGCAGGGGAGGCACAGATACGCAGTATTTT	CASSRGGTDTQYF
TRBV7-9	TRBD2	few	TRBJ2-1	TGTGCCAGCAGTCGTAGCGGGAGTTCCTACAATGAGCAGTTCTTC	CASSRSGSSYNEQFF
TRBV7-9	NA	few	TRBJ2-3	TGTGCCAGCAGCTTACCGAGGAAAGATACGCAGTATTTT	CASSLPRKDTQYF
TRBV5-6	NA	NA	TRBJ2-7	TGTGCCAGCAGCTTGACGTGGGGGCTCGGGGCCGAGCAGTACTTC	CASSLTWGLGAEQYF
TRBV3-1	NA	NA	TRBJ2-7	TGTGCCAGCAGAGGCGCTTCCTACGAGCAGTACTTC	CASRGASYEQYF
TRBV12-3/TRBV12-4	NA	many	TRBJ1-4	TGTGCCAGCAGTTTTAGTCAGGGCCTAGAAAAACTGTTTTTT	CASSFSQGLEKLFF
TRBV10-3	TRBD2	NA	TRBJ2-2	TGTGCCATCAGTGAGCCCAGCGGGAGGACCGGGGAGCTGTTTTTT	CAISEPSGRTGELFF
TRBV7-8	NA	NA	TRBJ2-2	TGTGCCAGCAGCTTAGGCCCCGGGAGTACGAACACCGGGGAGCTGTTTTTT	CASSLGPGSTNTGELFF
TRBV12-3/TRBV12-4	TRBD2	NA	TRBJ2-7	TGTGCCAGCAGTTTCCCCGACAGCGGGAGTGCCGAGCAGTACTTC	CASSFPDSGSAEQYF
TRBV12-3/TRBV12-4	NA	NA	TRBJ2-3	TGTGCCAGCAGCTATCAGCGACTAGATACGCAGTATTTT	CASSYQRLDTQYF
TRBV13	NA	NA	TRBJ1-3	TGTGCCAGCAGCTTAAGTAACACCATATATTTT	CASSLSNTIYF
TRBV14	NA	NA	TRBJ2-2	TGTGCCAGCAGCCCCGTAGCGACGGGCGGGGAGCTGTTTTTT	CASSPVATGGELFF
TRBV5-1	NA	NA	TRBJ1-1	TGCGCCAGCAGCTTGGTAGAGATGAACACTGAAGCTTTCTTT	CASSLVEMNTEAFF
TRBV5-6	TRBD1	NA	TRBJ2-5	TGTGCCAGCAGCACATCAGACAGGGGATGGTCTGGGACCCAGTACTTC	CASSTSDRGWSGTQYF
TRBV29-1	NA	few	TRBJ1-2	TGCAGCGTTATTGGGGGTAACTATGGCTACACCTTC	CSVIGGNYGYTF
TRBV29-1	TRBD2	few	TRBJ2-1	TGCAGCGTCCGAAGGCTAGCGGGAGTTGGTAATGAGCAGTTCTTC	CSVRRLAGVGNEQFF
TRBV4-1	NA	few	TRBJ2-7	TGCGCCAGCAGCCCCCTAGACTATAGTGAGTACGAGCAGTACTTC	CASSPLDYSEYEQYF
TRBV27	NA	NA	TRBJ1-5	TGTGCCAGCAGTTTAGATGCGGGTTGGAGCAATCAGCCCCAGCATTTT	CASSLDAGWSNQPQHF
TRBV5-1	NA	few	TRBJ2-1	TGCGCCAGCAGCCTGACACCTAGCTCCTACAATGAGCAGTTCTTC	CASSLTPSSYNEQFF
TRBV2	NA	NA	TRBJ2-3	TGTGCCAGCAGTGACGGGACTTCTAGCACAGATACGCAGTATTTT	CASSDGTSSTDTQYF
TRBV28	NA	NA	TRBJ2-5	TGTGCCAGCAGTCGAAATAAAGAGACCCAGTACTTC	CASSRNKETQYF
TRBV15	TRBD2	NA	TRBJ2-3	TGTGCCACCAGCAGAGATTGGGAGGGGAGGTCAGATACGCAGTATTTT	CATSRDWEGRSDTQYF
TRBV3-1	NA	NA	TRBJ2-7	TGTGCCAGCAGCCACGGGGACGGCGCTTACGAGCAGTACTTC	CASSHGDGAYEQYF